This T cell receptor beta chain was recorded in a study of OX40 agonist ivuxolimab in advanced cancers. Trimming pared 7 bases from V and 6 bases from J, leaving 13 bases between. The CDR3 length is 13 residues. Germline V gene lookup returns CDR1 SNHLY and CDR2 FYNNEI. Data came from immunoSEQ multiplex PCR; TCRdb stores just in-frame clones and leaves some out. The sample yields approximately 46,000 clones, roughly 88% seen once. The rearrangement links TRBV2 to TRBJ1-5; D remains unclear. This TCR came from an adult with an advanced solid tumor such as melanoma, head and neck, liver or kidney cancer. The sample consisted of CD4+ or CD8+ T cells sorted from blood, taken in a trial of the OX40 agonist ivuxolimab. CDR3 sequence: CASTPMNGQPQHF. The CDR3 DNA reads TGTGCCAGCACCCCTATGAACGGTCAGCCCCAGCATTTT.